The clone carrying this T cell receptor (beta chain) was recorded once. This specimen comes from a study of blood T cell repertoires in COVID-19. About the research overall: PBMCs, B-cell-depleted T cells, or T cells provided the cDNA or gDNA that made up the material.

In the authors' workflow: Amplification from reference gene primers served as the basis for estimated nucleated cell counts. Profiled with immunoSEQ multiplex PCR; TCRdb holds only in-frame clones, not every one. The DNA was the basis for D and trimming; V, J and clone size are from that table. Here the sample spans over 150,000 clones, roughly 80% being singletons. The germline gives CDR1 SGHRS, CDR2 YFSETQ. This CDR3 has 13 amino acids. Trimming left V 0 bases short and J 8 bases short, with 9 bases between. What was sequenced was peripheral blood. The chain joins TRBV5-1 to TRBJ1-3; TRBD1 is a possible D gene (6 bases). The TCR sequence derives from a man between 65 and 80 years old with active or convalescent COVID-19. The chain's CDR3 is CASSLEGQDTIYF. CDR3 in DNA: TGCGCCAGCAGCTTGGAGGGACAAGACACCATATATTTT.